This entry is about one T cell receptor beta chain. The sample is drawn from a study of cytotoxic CD8 clonotypes in ibrutinib-treated CLL. Germline V gives CDR1 KGHSH, CDR2 LQKENI. CDR3 length equals 15 residues. The germline V and J ends were trimmed by 4 bases and 1 base, with 13 bases remaining between them. Here immunoSEQ multiplex PCR was the method, and the copy in TCRdb shows in-frame clones only, minus some. Of about 310,000 clones listed, about 80% are singletons. The sequenced sample was PBMCs, obtained before ibrutinib treatment. J is TRBJ2-5 and V is TRBV18, with D possibly being TRBD2 (6 bases). The receptor was isolated from a human donor with chronic lymphocytic leukemia. The CDR3 region has the DNA TGTGCCAGCTCACGGTCGGGCGGGATCCAAGAGACCCAGTACTTC. Protein product: CASSRSGGIQETQYF.